The 22 T cell receptor beta chains below were found in one sample sequenced in a study of T cells in women clearing cervical HPV infection. Using immunoSEQ multiplex PCR, the repertoire was profiled, and TCRdb retains in-frame clones only, with some absent. This repertoire includes 25,000 or so clones. The sequencing input was blood buffy coat. These receptors all come from a woman aged 18-70 years with a cervical HPV16 infection that either progressed to CIN3+ or cleared (not recorded which).

Notes on this clone: The read gets to within 3 residues of the CDR3 end, and the germline J gene fills in the rest. The gene calls are TRBV15 and TRBJ2-7; 9 nucleotides align to TRBD2. CDR1 is LNHNV, CDR2 YYDKDF, per germline (reference sequence). J gave up 6 bases and V 4 bases, and 7 bases lay outside the gene matches. This CDR3 comprises 14 residues. The CDR3 bases that were read are TGTGCCACCAGCAAAGCGGGAGGTTCGGTCGAG. As protein: CATSKAGGSVE. The CDR3 reads in full as CATSKAGGSVEQYF. The entire variable domain, with the rest obtained from reference TRBV15 and TRBJ2-7, is as follows: DAMVIQNPRYQVTQFGKPVTLSCSQTLNHNVMYWYQQKSSQAPKLLFHYYDKDFNNEADTPDNFQSRRPNTSFCFLDIRSPGLGDTAMYLCATSKAGGSVEQYFGPGTRLTVT.

On this clone: The read is 3 residues too short to cover the CDR3 end, so that end is filled in from the germline J gene. V usage is TRBV6-1 and J usage is TRBJ2-1; 12 bases align to TRBD2. This CDR3 region has 17 residues. V gave up 2 bases and J gave up 2 bases; unmatched junction bases: 4. Germline CDR1 is MNHNS and CDR2 is SASEGT. The sequenced part of the CDR3 DNA is TGTGCCAGCAGTGAACCCAGGACTAGCGGGGCCTACAATGAG. Translation: CASSEPRTSGAYNE. The full CDR3 is CASSEPRTSGAYNEQFF.

Worth noting for this clone: The CDR3 extends 3 residues past the end of the read, so its final part is completed from the germline J gene. The rearrangement uses TRBV19 and TRBJ1-3, with 8 bases that match TRBD1. J gave up 4 bases and V 8 bases, and 4 bases lay outside the gene matches. Germline CDR1 and CDR2: LNHDA and SQIVND (reference sequence). The CDR3 length is 13 residues. CDR3 sequence: CASWTGSGNTIYF. The sequenced part of the CDR3 DNA is TGTGCCAGTTGGACAGGGTCCGGAAACACC.

A word on this clone: The CDR3 end is not reached by the read, which stops 3 residues before it; the germline J gene fills it in. The genes are TRBV7-6 and TRBJ1-5; D remains ambiguous. CDR1 SGHVS and CDR2 FNYEAQ come from the germline V gene. The CDR3 runs to 16 residues. The V end was cut by 0 bases, the J end by 7 bases, with 16 bases between. The part of the CDR3 DNA that was read is TGTGCCAGCAGCTTAGCGCCCGGTCTGTTAGGGCAGCCC. Its protein is CASSLAPGLLGQP. The entire CDR3 reads CASSLAPGLLGQPQHF.

A note on this clone: The read terminates 3 residues before the CDR3 end, so the remaining end is supplied by the germline J gene. V is TRBV5-1 and J is TRBJ2-7, with 11 bases that match TRBD2. The CDR3 is 15 amino acids. V gave up 1 base and J gave up 2 bases; unmatched junction bases: 2. CDR1 is SGHRS, CDR2 YFSETQ, per germline. CDR3 loop: CASSLTSGSPYEQYF. The sequenced CDR3 bases are TGCGCCAGCAGCTTGACTAGCGGGAGCCCCTACGAG.

As to this clone: With the read ending 3 residues before the CDR3 end, the germline J gene is used to fill in that end. The rearrangement joins TRBV19 to TRBJ2-2, with TRBD1 matching over 9 bases. The CDR3 consists of 14 residues. The ends lost 8 bases at V and 4 bases at J; junction bases unmatched: 5. CDR1 and CDR2 (germline): LNHDA, SQIVND (reference sequence). The CDR3 DNA, read in part, is TGTGCCAGTTACAGGGGGCAGGGCACCGGGGAG. Amino acids: CASYRGQGTGE. The CDR3, in full, reads CASYRGQGTGELFF.

Of note for this clone: The sequence runs out 3 residues before the end of the CDR3; the remainder is reconstructed from the germline J gene. This chain links TRBV5-1 with TRBJ2-5; D uncertain. This CDR3 is built from 11 residues. Germline V gene lookup returns CDR1 SGHRS and CDR2 YFSETQ. Trimming took 7 bases from V and 2 from J, leaving 6 bases between them. CDR3 amino acids: CASARQETQYF. The covered CDR3 bases are TGCGCCAGCGCTAGACAAGAGACC.

Comments on this clone: Read data end 3 residues before the CDR3 end; the end is taken from the germline J gene. The chain joins TRBV19 to TRBJ1-1; tentative D call: TRBD1 (5 bases). CDR1 is LNHDA and CDR2 is SQIVND in the germline V gene (reference sequence). This CDR3 spans 12 amino acids. The covered CDR3 bases are TGTGCCAGTAGTTCCGACAGCCCGGAA. Translating it yields CASSSDSPE. The entire CDR3 reads CASSSDSPEAFF.

Points on this clone: At one of its ends the junction is not consistent with the germline gene, which may arise from a read error. The read halts 3 residues ahead of the CDR3 end, with the missing end drawn from the germline J gene. The chain has TRBV4-1 and TRBJ2-2; perhaps D is TRBD1 or TRBD2 (5 bases each). Germline V gives CDR1 MGHRA, CDR2 YSYEKL. This CDR3 is built from 14 residues. The CDR3 sequence is CASQFQGVTGKLFF. CDR3 DNA (partial): TGCGCCAGCCAATTTCAGGGAGTCACCGGGAAG.

Details on this clone: The read gets to within 3 residues of the CDR3 end, and the germline J gene fills in the rest. The V and J genes are TRBV5-1 and TRBJ2-3; TRBD1 matches 7 bases. The germline V gene has CDR1 SGHRS and CDR2 YFSETQ. There are 15 residues in the CDR3. J was trimmed by 2 bases and V by 0 bases; bases with no gene match: 3. The CDR3 spells CASSLGTGFTDTQYF. CDR3 bases read: TGCGCCAGCAGCTTGGGGACAGGCTTCACAGATACG.

Turning to this clone: The read finishes 3 residues shy of the CDR3 end, and the germline J gene is used to complete it. This chain joins TRBV6-1 and TRBJ1-2, with 7 bases fitting TRBD1. Trimming took 0 bases from V and 4 from J; bases not matched to a gene: 5. Germline CDR1 reads MNHNS; CDR2 reads SASEGT. The CDR3 covers 15 residues. The CDR3 loop is CASSEAPTGTYGYTF. Partial CDR3 DNA: TGTGCCAGCAGTGAAGCGCCGACAGGGACCTATGGC.

Concerning this clone itself: Coverage ceases 3 residues before the CDR3 finishes, and the germline J gene fills in the end. The chain combines TRBV11-1 with TRBJ2-1; TRBD2 matches 7 bases. V shed 2 bases and J 4 bases; nucleotides not matched to a gene: 2. Looked up from germline, CDR1 is SGHAT and CDR2 is FQDESV (reference sequence). This CDR3 has 14 amino acids. The DNA read from the CDR3 is TGTGCCAGCAGCTTACTAGCGGAGTACAATGAG. Translating gives CASSLLAEYNE. The CDR3 reads in full as CASSLLAEYNEQFF.

In the case of this clone: Read coverage stops 3 residues before the CDR3 terminus; the germline J gene supplies the remainder. The genes are TRBV7-6 and TRBJ1-2, with 7 bases that match TRBD1. The ends lost 5 bases at V and 3 bases at J; junction bases unmatched: 12. CDR1 is SGHVS and CDR2 is FNYEAQ in the germline V gene. CDR3 length: 16 amino acids. The CDR3 here is CASSPKGQLLHYGYTF. CDR3 DNA, as far as it was read: TGTGCCAGCAGCCCCAAGGGACAGCTGTTACACTATGGC.

Comments on this clone: Read sequence stops 3 residues before the CDR3 end, and the germline J gene provides the missing end. V is TRBV29-1 and J is TRBJ1-2; no firm D call. Looked up from germline, CDR1 is SQVTM and CDR2 is ANQGSEA. This CDR3 comprises 13 residues. With 5 bases removed from V and 2 bases from J, the gap between germline ends came to 12 bases. The sequenced CDR3 bases are TGCAGCGTTCTCGAACAGATAAACTATGGC. Amino acid sequence: CSVLEQINYG. The full CDR3 protein is CSVLEQINYGYTF.

Details on this clone: The CDR3 extends 3 residues past the end of the read, so its final part is completed from the germline J gene. This rearrangement joins TRBV18 to TRBJ2-1; a weak D match, TRBD1 (6 bases). CDR1 and CDR2 (germline): KGHSH, LQKENI. This CDR3 region has 14 residues. Trimming took 6 bases from V and 8 from J, leaving 17 bases between them. CDR3 region: CASSHPDRRYEQFF. The DNA read from the CDR3 is TGTGCCAGCTCCCACCCTGACAGGCGCTATGAG. The whole variable domain, remainder taken from reference TRBV18 and TRBJ2-1, is NAGVMQNPRHLVRRRGQEARLRCSPMKGHSHVYWYRQLPEEGLKFMVYLQKENIIDESGMPKERFSAEFPKEGPSILRIQQVVRGDSAAYFCASSHPDRRYEQFFGPGTRLTVL.

Regarding this clone: Coverage ceases 3 residues before the CDR3 finishes, and the germline J gene fills in the end. The rearrangement joins TRBV9 to TRBJ2-1; 9 bases align to TRBD1. Germline CDR1 is SGDLS and CDR2 is YYNGEE. This CDR3 is built from 16 residues. The V segment lost 2 bases and the J segment 7 bases; nucleotides outside the gene matches: 10. The CDR3 bases that were read are TGTGCCAGCAGCGTCTCGCCGGGACAGGGTGTAAATGAG. Residues: CASSVSPGQGVNE. The CDR3, in full, reads CASSVSPGQGVNEQFF.

Notes on this clone: Sequencing ends 3 residues short of the CDR3 end; the germline J gene provides the rest. This chain connects TRBV5-1 to TRBJ1-1; 7 positions match TRBD1. Germline V gene lookup returns CDR1 SGHRS and CDR2 YFSETQ. The CDR3 contains 15 residues. V was pared by 3 bases and J by 4 bases, with 9 bases of the junction left unmatched. Incomplete CDR3 DNA: TGCGCCAGCAGCTGGCAGGGGGAGATGGGCACTGAA. It codes for CASSWQGEMGTE. In full, the CDR3 reads CASSWQGEMGTEAFF. The full variable domain, with the rest looked up from reference TRBV5-1 and TRBJ1-1, is KAGVTQTPRYLIKTRGQQVTLSCSPISGHRSVSWYQQTPGQGLQFLFEYFSETQRNKGNFPGRFSGRQFSNSRSEMNVSTLELGDSALYLCASSWQGEMGTEAFFGQGTRLTVV.

About this clone itself: The CDR3 end is not reached by the read, which stops 3 residues before it; the germline J gene fills it in. The chain couples TRBV20-1 to TRBJ1-2, with 7 nucleotides matching TRBD1. This CDR3 spans 18 amino acids. The J segment lost 4 bases and the V segment lost 0 bases, leaving 17 bases of the junction unmatched. The germline V gene has CDR1 DFQATT and CDR2 SNEGSKA (reference sequence). The CDR3 bases that were read are TGCAGTGCTAGAGATCCCTGGAGTAAGGGGGCCTCCCGCTATGGC. Its protein product is CSARDPWSKGASRYG. Given in full, the CDR3 is CSARDPWSKGASRYGYTF.

With respect to this clone: The read ends 3 residues early relative to the CDR3; the germline J gene fills the gap. The chain links TRBV14 to TRBJ2-3; D unresolved. The V and J ends lost 0 bases and 8 bases respectively, with 15 bases between them. The CDR3 has 15 residues. The germline gives CDR1 SGHDN, CDR2 FVKESK. The CDR3 here is CASSQEVAAPLTQYF. Partial CDR3 DNA: TGTGCCAGCAGCCAAGAAGTGGCGGCGCCTCTTACG. Supplemented by reference TRBV14 and TRBJ2-3, the full variable domain reads EAGVTQFPSHSVIEKGQTVTLRCDPISGHDNLYWYRRVMGKEIKFLLHFVKESKQDESGMPNNRFLAERTGGTYSTLKVQPAELEDSGVYFCASSQEVAAPLTQYFGPGTRLTVL.

A word on this clone: With the read ending 3 residues before the CDR3 end, the germline J gene is used to fill in that end. The chain is built from TRBV7-9 and TRBJ2-7; D might be TRBD2 (5 bases). This CDR3 comprises 15 residues. Germline CDR1 reads SEHNR; CDR2 reads FQNEAQ (reference sequence). V was pared by 0 bases and J by 5 bases, with 14 bases between. The CDR3 bases that were read are TGTGCCAGCAGCTTAGCGGTTGTGACTACGGACGAG. It is translated as CASSLAVVTTDE. The whole CDR3 protein is CASSLAVVTTDEQYF.

About this clone itself: At one of its ends the junction is not consistent with the germline gene, which may arise from a read error. With the read ending 3 residues before the CDR3 end, the germline J gene is used to fill in that end. This chain links TRBV4-2 with TRBJ1-4; 8 bases fit TRBD1. Germline values: CDR1 LGHNA, CDR2 YNFKEQ. The CDR3 sequence is 15 residues long. CDR3: CASSQGGQENEKLFF. CDR3 DNA (partial): TGCGCCAGCAGCCAGGGGGGACAGGAAAATGAAAAA.

For this clone: The read falls 3 residues short of the CDR3 end, and the missing part is taken from the germline J gene. This rearrangement joins TRBV3-1 (or the pseudogene TRBV3-2) to TRBJ1-2; TRBD1 is a possible D gene (5 bases). Trimming took 4 bases from V and 7 from J, leaving 16 bases between them. The CDR3 totals 14 residues. In germline, CDR1 is LGHDT, CDR2 YNNKEL (reference sequence). CDR3 protein: CASSPKGSRVGYTF. The sequenced part of the CDR3 DNA is TGTGCCAGCAGCCCCAAGGGGTCACGTGTTGGC.